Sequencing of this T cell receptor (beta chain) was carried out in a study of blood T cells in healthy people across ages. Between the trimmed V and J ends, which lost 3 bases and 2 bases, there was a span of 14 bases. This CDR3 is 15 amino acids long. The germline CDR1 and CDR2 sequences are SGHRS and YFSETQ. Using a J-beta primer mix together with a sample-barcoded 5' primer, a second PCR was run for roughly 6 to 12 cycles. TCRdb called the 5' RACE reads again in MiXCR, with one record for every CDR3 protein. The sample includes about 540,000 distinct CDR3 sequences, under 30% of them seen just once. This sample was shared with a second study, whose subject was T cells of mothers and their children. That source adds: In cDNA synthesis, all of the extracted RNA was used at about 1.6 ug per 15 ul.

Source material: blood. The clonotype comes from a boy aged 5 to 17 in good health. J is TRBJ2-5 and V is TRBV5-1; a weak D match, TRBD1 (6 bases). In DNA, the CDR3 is TGCGCCAGCAGCTCTACGGCAGGGGTTCAAGAGACCCAGTACTTC. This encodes CASSSTAGVQETQYF.